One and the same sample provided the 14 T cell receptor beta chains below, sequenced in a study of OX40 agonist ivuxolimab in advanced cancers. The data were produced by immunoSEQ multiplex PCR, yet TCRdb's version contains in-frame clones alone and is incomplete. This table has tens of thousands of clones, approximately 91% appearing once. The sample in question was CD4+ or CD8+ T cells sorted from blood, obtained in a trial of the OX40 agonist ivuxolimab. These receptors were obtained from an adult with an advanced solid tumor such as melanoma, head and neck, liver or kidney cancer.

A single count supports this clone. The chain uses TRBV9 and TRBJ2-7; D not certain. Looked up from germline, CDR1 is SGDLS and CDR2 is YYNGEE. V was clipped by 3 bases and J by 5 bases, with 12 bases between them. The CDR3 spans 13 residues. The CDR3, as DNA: TGTGCCAGCAGCGCCCAAGGACGGAACGAGCAGTACTTC. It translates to CASSAQGRNEQYF.

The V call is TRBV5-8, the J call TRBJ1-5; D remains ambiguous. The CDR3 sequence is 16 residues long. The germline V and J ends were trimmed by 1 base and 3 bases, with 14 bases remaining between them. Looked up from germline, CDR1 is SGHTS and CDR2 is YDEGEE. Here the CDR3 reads CASSLSGSLSNQPQHF. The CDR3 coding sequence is TGTGCCAGCAGCTTGTCCGGGTCACTTTCCAATCAGCCCCAGCATTTT.

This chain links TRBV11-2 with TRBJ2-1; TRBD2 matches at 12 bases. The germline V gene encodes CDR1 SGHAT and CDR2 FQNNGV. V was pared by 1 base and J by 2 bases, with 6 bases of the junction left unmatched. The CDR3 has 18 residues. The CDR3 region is CASSLAPSGGAPYNEQFF. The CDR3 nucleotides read TGTGCCAGCAGCTTAGCCCCTAGCGGGGGGGCCCCCTACAATGAGCAGTTCTTC.

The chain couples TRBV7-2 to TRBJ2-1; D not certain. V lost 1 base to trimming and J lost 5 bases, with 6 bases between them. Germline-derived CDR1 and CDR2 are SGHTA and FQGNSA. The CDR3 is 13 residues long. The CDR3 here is CASSLGLNNEQFF. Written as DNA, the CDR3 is TGTGCCAGCAGCTTAGGACTCAACAATGAGCAGTTCTTC. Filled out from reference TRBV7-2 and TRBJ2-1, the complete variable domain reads GAGVSQSPSNKVTEKGKDVELRCDPISGHTALYWYRQSLGQGLEFLIYFQGNSAPDKSGLPSDRFSAERTGGSVSTLTIQRTQQEDSAVYLCASSLGLNNEQFFGPGTRLTVL.

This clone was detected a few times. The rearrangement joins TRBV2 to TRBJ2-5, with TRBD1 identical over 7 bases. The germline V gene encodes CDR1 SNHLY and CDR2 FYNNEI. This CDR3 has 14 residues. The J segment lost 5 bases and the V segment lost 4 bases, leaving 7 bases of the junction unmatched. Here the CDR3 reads CASSGEGAGETQYF. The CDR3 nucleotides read TGTGCCAGCAGTGGTGAGGGGGCCGGGGAGACCCAGTACTTC.

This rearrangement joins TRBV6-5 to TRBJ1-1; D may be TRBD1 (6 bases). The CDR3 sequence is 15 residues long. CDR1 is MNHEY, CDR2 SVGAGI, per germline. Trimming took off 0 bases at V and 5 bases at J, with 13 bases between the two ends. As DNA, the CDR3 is TGTGCCAGCAGTTACTCGAACCAGGGGTTGACTGAAGCTTTCTTT. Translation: CASSYSNQGLTEAFF.

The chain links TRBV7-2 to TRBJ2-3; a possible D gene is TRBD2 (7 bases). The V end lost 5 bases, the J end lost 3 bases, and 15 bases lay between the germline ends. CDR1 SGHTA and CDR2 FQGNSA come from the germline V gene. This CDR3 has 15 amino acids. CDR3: CASSLLGGQTDTQYF. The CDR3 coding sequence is TGTGCCAGCAGCCTTTTGGGGGGGCAAACAGATACGCAGTATTTT.

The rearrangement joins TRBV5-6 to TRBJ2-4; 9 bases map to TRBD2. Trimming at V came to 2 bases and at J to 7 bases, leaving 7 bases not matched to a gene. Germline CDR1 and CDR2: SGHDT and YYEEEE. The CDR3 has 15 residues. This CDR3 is CASSFAGGPGNIQYF. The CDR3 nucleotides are TGTGCCAGCAGCTTTGCGGGGGGGCCGGGGAACATTCAGTACTTC.

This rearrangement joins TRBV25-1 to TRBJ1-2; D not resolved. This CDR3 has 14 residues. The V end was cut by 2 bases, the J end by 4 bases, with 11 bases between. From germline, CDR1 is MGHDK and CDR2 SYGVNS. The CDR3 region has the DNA TGTGCCAGCAGTGAAGGCTTCACCTCCTATGGCTACACCTTC. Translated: CASSEGFTSYGYTF.

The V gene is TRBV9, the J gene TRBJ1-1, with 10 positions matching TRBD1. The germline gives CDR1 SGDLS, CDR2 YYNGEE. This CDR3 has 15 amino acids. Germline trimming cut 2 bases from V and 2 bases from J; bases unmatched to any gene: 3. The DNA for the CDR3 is TGTGCCAGCAGCGTTGGGACAGGGGCTAACACTGAAGCTTTCTTT. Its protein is CASSVGTGANTEAFF.

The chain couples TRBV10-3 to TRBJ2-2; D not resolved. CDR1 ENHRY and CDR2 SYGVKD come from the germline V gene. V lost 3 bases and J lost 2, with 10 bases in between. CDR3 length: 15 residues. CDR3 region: CAISDRRDNTGELFF. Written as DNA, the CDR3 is TGTGCCATCAGTGATCGTAGGGATAACACCGGGGAGCTGTTTTTT.

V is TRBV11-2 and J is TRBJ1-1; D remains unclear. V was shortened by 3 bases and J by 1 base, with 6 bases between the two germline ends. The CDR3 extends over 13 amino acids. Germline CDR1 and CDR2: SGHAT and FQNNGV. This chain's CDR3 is CASSFTENTEAFF. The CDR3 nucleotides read TGTGCCAGCAGCTTTACAGAGAACACTGAAGCTTTCTTT.

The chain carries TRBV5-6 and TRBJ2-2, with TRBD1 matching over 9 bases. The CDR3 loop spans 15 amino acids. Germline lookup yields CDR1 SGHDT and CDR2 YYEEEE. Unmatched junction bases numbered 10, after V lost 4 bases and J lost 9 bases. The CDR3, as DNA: TGTGCCAGCAGCCCCGGGGACAGGGATTCCCGGGAGCTGTTTTTT. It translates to CASSPGDRDSRELFF.

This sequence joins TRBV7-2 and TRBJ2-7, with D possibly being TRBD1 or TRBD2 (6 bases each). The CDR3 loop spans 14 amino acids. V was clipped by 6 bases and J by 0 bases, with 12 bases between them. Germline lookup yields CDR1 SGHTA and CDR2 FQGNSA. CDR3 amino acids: CASRGGQDSYEQYF. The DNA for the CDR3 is TGTGCCAGCAGGGGGGGACAAGACTCCTACGAGCAGTACTTC. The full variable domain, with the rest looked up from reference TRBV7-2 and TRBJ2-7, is GAGVSQSPSNKVTEKGKDVELRCDPISGHTALYWYRQSLGQGLEFLIYFQGNSAPDKSGLPSDRFSAERTGGSVSTLTIQRTQQEDSAVYLCASRGGQDSYEQYFGPGTRLTVT.